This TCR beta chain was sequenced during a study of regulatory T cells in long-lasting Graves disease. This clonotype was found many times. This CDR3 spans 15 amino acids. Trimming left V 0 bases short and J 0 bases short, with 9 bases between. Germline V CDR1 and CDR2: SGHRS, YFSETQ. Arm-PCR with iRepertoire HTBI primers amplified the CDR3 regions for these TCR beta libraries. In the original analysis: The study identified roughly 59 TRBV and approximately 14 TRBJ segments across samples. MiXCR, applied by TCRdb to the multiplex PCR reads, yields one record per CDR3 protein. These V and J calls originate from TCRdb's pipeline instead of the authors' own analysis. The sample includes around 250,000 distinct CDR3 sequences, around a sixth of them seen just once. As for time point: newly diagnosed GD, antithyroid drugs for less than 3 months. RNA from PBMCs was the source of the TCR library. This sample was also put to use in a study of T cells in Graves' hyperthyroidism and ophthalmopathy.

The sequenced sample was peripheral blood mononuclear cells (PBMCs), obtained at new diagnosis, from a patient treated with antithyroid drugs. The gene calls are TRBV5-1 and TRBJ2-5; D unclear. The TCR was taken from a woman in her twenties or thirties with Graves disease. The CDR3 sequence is CASSLGLHHQETQYF. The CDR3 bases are TGCGCCAGCAGCTTGGGACTCCACCACCAAGAGACCCAGTACTTC.